This T cell receptor (beta chain) was recorded in a study of blood T cell repertoires in COVID-19. The CDR3 totals 13 residues. Trimming took off 3 bases at V and 4 bases at J, with 10 bases between the two ends. Germline-derived CDR1 and CDR2 are SQVTM and ANQGSEA. Study members were between roughly 18 and 100 years old and lived in approximately 25 US regions. Each participant's cohort was designated according to participant-reported clinical history. Before they entered the study, exposed participants had met a COVID-19 case within 2 weeks. In the study's own analysis: Using reference gene primer amplification, nucleated cell counts were estimated. The repertoire was sequenced with immunoSEQ multiplex PCR; TCRdb's copy has only in-frame clones and lacks some. That table supplies the V and J calls and clone size; D and trimming were determined from the DNA. The table lists 150,000 or so clones, roughly 87% of them singletons.

The TCR sequence derives from a woman aged 40 to 49 who had been exposed to COVID-19. The sequencing sample was made of PBMCs or T cells enriched from blood (not recorded which). This chain connects TRBV29-1 to TRBJ1-3; tentative D call: TRBD1 (5 bases). Written as DNA, the CDR3 is TGCAGCGTTGATGCAGGGCAAGGAAACACCATATATTTT. This codes for CSVDAGQGNTIYF.